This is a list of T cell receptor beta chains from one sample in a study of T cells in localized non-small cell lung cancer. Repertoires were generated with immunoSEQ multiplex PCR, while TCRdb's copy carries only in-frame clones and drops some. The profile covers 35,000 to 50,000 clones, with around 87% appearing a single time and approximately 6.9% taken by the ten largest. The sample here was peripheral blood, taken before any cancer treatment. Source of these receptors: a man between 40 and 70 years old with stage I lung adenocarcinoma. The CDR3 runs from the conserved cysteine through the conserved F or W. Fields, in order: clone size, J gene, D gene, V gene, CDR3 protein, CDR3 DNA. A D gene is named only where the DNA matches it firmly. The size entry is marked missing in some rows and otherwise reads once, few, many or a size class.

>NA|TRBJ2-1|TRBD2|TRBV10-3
CAISESLPTSGGGNNEQFF
TGTGCCATCAGTGAGTCGCTCCCAACTAGCGGCGGGGGGAACAATGAGCAGTTCTTC
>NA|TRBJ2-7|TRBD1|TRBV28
CASRGQGVQGEQYF
TGTGCCAGCAGGGGGCAGGGGGTGCAAGGCGAGCAGTACTTC
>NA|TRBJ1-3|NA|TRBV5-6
CASSFPGGYGNTIYF
TGTGCCAGCAGCTTCCCCGGGGGGTATGGAAACACCATATATTTT
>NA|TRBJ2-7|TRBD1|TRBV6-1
CASQTGAVYEQYF
TGTGCCAGCCAGACAGGGGCGGTCTACGAGCAGTACTTC
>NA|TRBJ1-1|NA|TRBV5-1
CASSFKQGNTEAFF
TGCGCCAGCAGCTTCAAACAGGGGAACACTGAAGCTTTCTTT
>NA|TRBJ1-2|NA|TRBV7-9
CASSLMGGYGYTF
TGTGCCAGCAGCTTAATGGGGGGCTATGGCTACACCTTC
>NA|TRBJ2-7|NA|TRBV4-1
CASSQGVRTFYEQYF
TGCGCCAGCAGCCAAGGGGTAAGGACCTTCTACGAGCAGTACTTC
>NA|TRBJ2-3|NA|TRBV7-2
CASSVLSRSDTQYF
TGTGCCAGCAGCGTCCTCTCGCGGTCAGATACGCAGTATTTT
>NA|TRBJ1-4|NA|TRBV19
CASTPRGATNEKLFF
TGTGCCAGTACCCCGCGGGGAGCAACTAATGAAAAACTGTTTTTT
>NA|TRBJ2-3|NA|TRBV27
CASSFRAANTQYF
TGTGCCAGCAGTTTTAGAGCAGCGAATACGCAGTATTTT
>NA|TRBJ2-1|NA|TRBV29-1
CSAEDWIKNEQFF
TGCAGCGCCGAAGACTGGATTAAGAATGAGCAGTTCTTC
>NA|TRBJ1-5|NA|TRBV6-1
CASSQMGDQPQHF
TGTGCCAGCAGCCAAATGGGGGACCAGCCCCAGCATTTT
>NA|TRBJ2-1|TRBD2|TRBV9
CASSIRLAGVNEQFF
TGTGCCAGCAGCATTAGACTAGCGGGAGTGAATGAGCAGTTCTTC
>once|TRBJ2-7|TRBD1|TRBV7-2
CASSHSGQYEQYF
TGTGCCAGCAGCCATTCGGGACAGTACGAGCAGTACTTC
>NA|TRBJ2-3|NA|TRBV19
CASSINRGVGGADTQYF
TGTGCCAGTAGTATAAATCGTGGCGTCGGGGGCGCAGATACGCAGTATTTT
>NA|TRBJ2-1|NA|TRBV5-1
CASSLAIRGVQFF
TGCGCCAGCAGCTTGGCCATAAGGGGGGTGCAGTTCTTC
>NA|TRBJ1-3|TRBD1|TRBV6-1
CASRVGTVGNTIYF
TGTGCCAGCAGAGTTGGGACAGTTGGAAACACCATATATTTT
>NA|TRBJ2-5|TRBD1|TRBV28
CASSSAGGGSETQYF
TGTGCCAGCAGTTCGGCAGGGGGCGGGTCAGAGACCCAGTACTTC
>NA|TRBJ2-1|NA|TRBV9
CASSTTGRRYEQFF
TGTGCCAGCAGCACAACAGGGAGGCGATATGAGCAGTTCTTC
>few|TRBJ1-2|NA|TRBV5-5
CASSPGPNYGYTF
TGTGCCAGCAGCCCGGGACCGAACTATGGCTACACCTTC
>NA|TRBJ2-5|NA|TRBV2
CASNSARRLQETQYF
TGTGCCAGCAATAGTGCCAGGCGTTTGCAAGAGACCCAGTACTTC
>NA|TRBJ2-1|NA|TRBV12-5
CASARRGGITYNEQFF
TGTGCTAGTGCCCGGCGAGGCGGGATTACCTACAATGAGCAGTTCTTC
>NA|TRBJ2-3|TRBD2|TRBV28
CASSLYGTSGTTDTQYF
TGTGCCAGCAGTTTATACGGGACTAGCGGAACCACAGATACGCAGTATTTT
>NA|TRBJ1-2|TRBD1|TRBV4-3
CASSQDPPDRGNYGYTF
TGCGCCAGCAGCCAAGATCCCCCGGACAGGGGGAACTATGGCTACACCTTC
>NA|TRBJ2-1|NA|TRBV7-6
CASSLVGRSSYNEQFF
TGTGCCAGCAGCTTAGTAGGCCGGAGCTCCTACAATGAGCAGTTCTTC
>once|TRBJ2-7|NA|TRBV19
CASSNVGRSYEQYF
TGTGCCAGTAGTAATGTGGGACGCTCCTACGAGCAGTACTTC
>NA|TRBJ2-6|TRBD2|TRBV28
CASSLRLAGLQF
TGTGCCAGCAGTTTACGACTAGCCGGGTTACAGTTC
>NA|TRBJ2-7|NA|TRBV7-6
CASSLGGTWPAEQYF
TGTGCCAGCAGCTTAGGCGGGACCTGGCCAGCTGAGCAGTACTTC
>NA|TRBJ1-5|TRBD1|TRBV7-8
CASSLWTGRIAQPQHF
TGTGCCAGCAGCTTATGGACAGGGAGAATTGCTCAGCCCCAGCATTTT
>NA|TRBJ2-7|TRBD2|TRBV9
CASSSQAGGSYEQYF
TGTGCCAGCAGCTCGCAAGCGGGAGGCTCCTACGAGCAGTACTTC
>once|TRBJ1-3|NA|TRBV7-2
CASSLEAGGLSGNTIYF
TGTGCCAGCAGCTTAGAGGCGGGCGGCCTCTCTGGAAACACCATATATTTT
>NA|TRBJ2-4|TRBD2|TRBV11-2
CASSLDPAGLLQYF
TGTGCCAGCAGCTTAGATCCAGCGGGATTGCTTCAGTACTTC
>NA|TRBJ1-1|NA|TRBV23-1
CASSQSSGNTEAFF
TGCGCCAGCAGTCAATCTTCCGGGAACACTGAAGCTTTCTTT
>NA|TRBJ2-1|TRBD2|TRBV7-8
CASSYRLAGGRNEQFF
TGTGCCAGCAGTTATAGACTAGCGGGAGGGAGGAATGAGCAGTTCTTC
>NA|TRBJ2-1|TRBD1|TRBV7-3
CASSETGLNEQFF
TGTGCCAGCAGCGAGACAGGGCTCAATGAGCAGTTCTTC
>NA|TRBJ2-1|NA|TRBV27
CASSLGGNEQFF
TGTGCCAGCAGTTTGGGCGGTAATGAGCAGTTCTTC
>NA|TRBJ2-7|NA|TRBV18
CASSPPAGAYEQYF
TGTGCCAGCTCACCACCCGCAGGAGCCTACGAGCAGTACTTC
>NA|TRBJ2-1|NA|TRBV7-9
CASSLRADRNEQFF
TGTGCCAGCAGCTTACGGGCTGATCGGAATGAGCAGTTCTTC
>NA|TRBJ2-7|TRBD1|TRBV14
CASSRDRVNEQYF
TGTGCCAGCAGCCGGGACAGGGTCAACGAGCAGTACTTC
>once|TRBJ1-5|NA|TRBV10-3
CAITAGLNQPQHF
TGTGCCATCACCGCAGGGCTGAATCAGCCCCAGCATTTT
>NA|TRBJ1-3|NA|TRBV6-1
CASQKGGELNTIYF
TGTGCCAGCCAAAAGGGGGGGGAATTAAACACCATATATTTT
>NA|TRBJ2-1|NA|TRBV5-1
CASSLGPYNEQFF
TGCGCCAGCAGCTTGGGGCCTTACAATGAGCAGTTCTTC
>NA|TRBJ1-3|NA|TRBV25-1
CASSPTGSGGNTIYF
TGTGCCAGCAGTCCGACAGGATCGGGAGGAAACACCATATATTTT
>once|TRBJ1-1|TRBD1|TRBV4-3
CASSQTGGGTEAFF
TGCGCCAGCAGCCAAACAGGGGGAGGCACTGAAGCTTTCTTT
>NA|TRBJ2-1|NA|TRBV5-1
CASRLGISSYNEQFF
TGCGCCAGCAGGTTGGGGATTAGCTCCTACAATGAGCAGTTCTTC
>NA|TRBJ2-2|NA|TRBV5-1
CASRGTVTGELFF
TGCGCCAGCCGAGGTACGGTAACCGGGGAGCTGTTTTTT
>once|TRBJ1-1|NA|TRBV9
CASSVATQTEAFF
TGTGCCAGCAGCGTAGCTACCCAGACTGAAGCTTTCTTT
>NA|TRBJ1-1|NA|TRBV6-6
CASSPQQGIVTEAFF
TGTGCCAGCAGTCCCCAACAGGGAATAGTCACTGAAGCTTTCTTT
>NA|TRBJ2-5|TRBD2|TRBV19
CASSPRAGGETQYF
TGTGCCAGTAGTCCTCGGGCGGGAGGGGAGACCCAGTACTTC
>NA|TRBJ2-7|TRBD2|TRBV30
CAWSVASGLLRGQYF
TGTGCCTGGAGTGTGGCTAGCGGATTGCTACGAGGGCAGTACTTC
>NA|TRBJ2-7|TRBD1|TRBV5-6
CASSFGTGASEQYF
TGTGCCAGCAGCTTCGGGACAGGGGCATCCGAGCAGTACTTC
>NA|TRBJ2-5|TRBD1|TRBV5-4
CASSGRGTGRVETQYF
TGTGCCAGCAGCGGGAGAGGGACAGGCCGGGTGGAGACCCAGTACTTC
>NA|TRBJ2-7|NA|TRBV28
CASSLRGAGVFEQYF
TGTGCCAGCAGTTTGAGGGGGGCGGGAGTCTTTGAGCAGTACTTC